A single sample gave rise to the 11 T cell receptor beta chains below, sequenced in a study of blood T cell repertoires in COVID-19. The protocol was immunoSEQ multiplex PCR, while the TCRdb copy is restricted to in-frame clones and leaves out a portion. Here the sample spans around 280,000 clones, almost 90% being singletons. Sequencing input: peripheral blood. These receptors were obtained from a woman in her twenties or thirties with COVID-19, enrolled during active disease.

The rearrangement joins TRBV28 to TRBJ2-7, with D possibly TRBD1 on 6 matching bases. Germline V gene lookup returns CDR1 MDHEN and CDR2 SYDVKM. The CDR3 contains 15 residues. Trimming removed 3 bases at V and 1 base at J, with 13 bases between. In DNA, the CDR3 is TGTGCCAGCAGTTTTGTCCGGGACAATTCCTACGAGCAGTACTTC. Its translation: CASSFVRDNSYEQYF.

This chain links TRBV28 with TRBJ1-6, with D maybe TRBD1 (6 bases). V gave up 6 bases and J gave up 8 bases, with 14 bases separating them. The CDR3 is 14 residues long. CDR1 is MDHEN, CDR2 SYDVKM, per germline. CDR3 nucleotide sequence: TGTGCCAGCAGCCGAACAGGGCCGGATTCACCCCTCCACTTT. It translates to CASSRTGPDSPLHF.

The genes are TRBV5-6 and TRBJ2-3; 7 bases fit TRBD1. The CDR3 totals 13 residues. V lost 9 bases and J lost 4; bases outside the gene matches: 8. CDR1 and CDR2 from the germline V gene are SGHDT and YYEEEE. The CDR3 is CAIHRGLPDTQYF. The DNA of the CDR3 is TGTGCCATCCACAGGGGCTTACCAGATACGCAGTATTTT.

The chain has TRBV7-6 and TRBJ2-1, with D possibly being TRBD1 (5 bases). The CDR3 is 15 residues long. The V gene's germline CDR1 is SGHVS and CDR2 FNYEAQ. Trimming left V 5 bases short and J 0 bases short, with 11 bases between. This chain's CDR3 is CASSQGPSSYNEQFF. CDR3 DNA: TGTGCCAGCAGCCAGGGTCCGAGCTCCTACAATGAGCAGTTCTTC.

This clone was observed a single time. The rearrangement joins TRBV5-4 to TRBJ2-1; D is undetermined. Germline V gene data show CDR1 as SGHNT and CDR2 as YYREEE (reference sequence). The CDR3 is 15 residues long. V shed 0 bases and J shed 0 bases, with 7 bases lying between them. The CDR3 region is CASSLGPSSYNEQFF. CDR3 in DNA: TGTGCCAGCAGCTTGGGCCCCAGCTCCTACAATGAGCAGTTCTTC.

The V and J genes are TRBV27 and TRBJ2-1; 7 bases match TRBD2. The V segment lost 5 bases and the J segment 4 bases; nucleotides outside the gene matches: 8. This CDR3 has 15 residues. The V gene's germline CDR1 is MNHEY and CDR2 SMNVEV (reference sequence). The CDR3 spells CASSASGGGYNEQFF. The CDR3 coding sequence is TGTGCCAGCAGTGCTAGCGGAGGTGGGTACAATGAGCAGTTCTTC.

This clone was picked up one time. V usage is TRBV5-1 and J usage is TRBJ1-3; 9 nucleotides agree with TRBD1. CDR1 and CDR2 (germline): SGHRS, YFSETQ. With V trimmed by 3 bases and J by 1 base, 5 bases remained unmatched. This CDR3 has 16 amino acids. DNA for the CDR3: TGCGCCAGCAGCTCCATGACAGGGGGTTCTGGAAACACCATATATTTT. Translation: CASSSMTGGSGNTIYF.

DNA for the CDR3: TGTGCCAGCTCACCCGCGGTTACAGGTTCCGATACGCAGTATTTT. Protein product: CASSPAVTGSDTQYF. The chain is built from TRBV18 and TRBJ2-3; TRBD1 might be the D (5 bases). The CDR3 covers 15 residues. Germline CDR1 reads KGHSH; CDR2 reads LQKENI. V dropped 3 bases and J dropped 6 bases, with 16 bases sitting between them.

The V and J genes are TRBV2 and TRBJ1-6; tentatively, D is TRBD1 (5 bases). V lost 3 bases to trimming and J lost 6 bases, with 15 bases between them. The CDR3 covers 16 residues. CDR1 is SNHLY and CDR2 is FYNNEI in the germline V gene. The CDR3 DNA reads as TGTGCCAGCAGTGACGTGGGGCAGGTGATTAATTCACCCCTCCACTTT. This codes for CASSDVGQVINSPLHF.

CDR3 sequence reads: CASSPLNPGTGTDTQYF. In DNA form, the CDR3 reads TGTGCCAGCTCACCTCTGAACCCCGGGACAGGCACAGATACGCAGTATTTT. The rearrangement uses TRBV18 and TRBJ2-3, with 7 positions matching TRBD1. V shed 3 bases and J 1 base; nucleotides not matched to a gene: 10. CDR1 is KGHSH, CDR2 LQKENI, per germline. The CDR3 has 17 amino acids.

The chain employs TRBV6-5 and TRBJ1-5; D is possibly TRBD1 (6 bases). The CDR3 has 14 amino acids. V gave up 10 bases and J gave up 5 bases, with 18 bases separating them. CDR1 is MNHEY and CDR2 is SVGAGI in the germline V gene. The CDR3 sequence is CATQGQGYDQPQHF. The CDR3 coding sequence is TGTGCCACCCAGGGGCAGGGGTATGATCAGCCCCAGCATTTT.